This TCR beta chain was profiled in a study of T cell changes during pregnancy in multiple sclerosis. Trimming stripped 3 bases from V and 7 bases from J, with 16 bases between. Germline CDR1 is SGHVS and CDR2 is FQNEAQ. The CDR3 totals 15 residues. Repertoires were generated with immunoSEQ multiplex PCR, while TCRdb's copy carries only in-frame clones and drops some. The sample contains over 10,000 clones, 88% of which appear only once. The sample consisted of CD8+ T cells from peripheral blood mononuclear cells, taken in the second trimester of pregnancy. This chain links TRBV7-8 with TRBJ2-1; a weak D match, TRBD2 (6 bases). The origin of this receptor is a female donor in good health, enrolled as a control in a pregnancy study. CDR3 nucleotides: TGTGCCAGCAGCTTGGGGGGAGTGGGGCTGAATGAGCAGTTCTTC. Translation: CASSLGGVGLNEQFF.